One T cell receptor (beta chain) is described in this entry. This receptor's antigen is unknown. No base quality values were provided; no much bigger clone lies one nucleotide off. This specimen comes from a study of blood T cell repertoires in COVID-19 (dated by TCRdb to about 2020). General notes on the study: The collaborator samples originated in the United States, Italy and Spain and spanned the acute and convalescent phases of COVID-19. The prospective study material was composed of cDNA or gDNA derived from T cells, B-cell-depleted T cells, or PBMCs. Deeply sampled blood TCRbeta repertoires from subjects exposed to, actively infected with, or recovered from COVID-19 were included in the dataset. A freely available public database, intended as a resource for researchers studying the immune response to SARS-CoV-2, is where the repertoires were released. The samples were drawn from the first 160 participants of the ongoing ImmuneRACE study and from some 1,300 subjects provided by 6 global collaborators. Nearly every sample came with metadata listing a de-identified subject ID, COVID-19 status, age in years and sex. Where HLA class I and class II types were available, the types were taken from metadata supplied by the sample provider, not from assay-based typing. Here is what the overall study found, with its caveats: How much clinical and demographic metadata was included differed by source and by participant, and the metadata was provided uncurated.

TCRbeta CDR3 regions were amplified from genomic DNA by means of the immunoSEQ Assay, a bias-controlled multiplex PCR. The published analysis was carried out like this. The number of nucleated cells in each sample was estimated by amplification of reference gene primers within the assay. To quantify the absolute abundance of each unique TCRbeta CDR3 rearrangement, sequence reads were collapsed and filtered. For each sample, productive Simpson clonality was calculated by taking the square root of Simpson's diversity index across productive rearrangements. TCRdb retrieved this table from immuneACCESS and kept in-frame rearrangements only. Not all clones are present; in checked studies, unresolved V genes account for under half, and no reason is known for the remainder. V, J and clone size are taken as reported in that table, and D and trimming were inferred from the DNA itself. This sample lists about 180,000 clones; roughly four fifths were detected once. The top ten hold less than 10% of the sample.

V trim: 5 bases; J trim: 3 bases; unmatched bases: 7. The CDR3 numbers 15 residues from cysteine through phenylalanine. Only the CDR3 region is kept as DNA, spanning 45 bases read in frame from base 1. Sequences SEHNR (CDR1) and FQNEAQ (CDR2) are obtained from the germline V gene (reference sequence). In Seattle, one collaborating source enrolled patients while the infection was active and tracked those patients longitudinally over the course of disease. The collaborating institutions used their own protocols to collect whole blood in K2EDTA tubes. Collaborator samples were shipped for TCRbeta analysis as frozen whole blood, isolated PBMCs, or DNA extracted from either sample type.

Sample: peripheral blood. The V and J genes are TRBV7-9 and TRBJ1-5; 7 nucleotides in the junction match TRBD1. This sequence originates from a woman in her seventies with COVID-19, enrolled during active disease. The bases read TGTGCCAGCAGCCGACAGGGCGCTACCAATCAGCCCCAGCATTTT. Translated, this is CASSRQGATNQPQHF.